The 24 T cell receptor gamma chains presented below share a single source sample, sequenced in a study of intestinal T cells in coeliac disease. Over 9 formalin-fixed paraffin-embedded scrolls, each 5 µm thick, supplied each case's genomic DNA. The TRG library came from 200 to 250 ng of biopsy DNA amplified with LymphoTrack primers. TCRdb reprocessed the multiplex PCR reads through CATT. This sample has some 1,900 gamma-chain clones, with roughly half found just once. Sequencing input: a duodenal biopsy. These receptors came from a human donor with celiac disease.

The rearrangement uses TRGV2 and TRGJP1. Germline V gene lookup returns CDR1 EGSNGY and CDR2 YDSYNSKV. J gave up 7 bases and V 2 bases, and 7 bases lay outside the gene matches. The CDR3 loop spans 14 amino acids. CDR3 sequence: CATWDDRLGWFKIF. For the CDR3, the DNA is TGTGCCACCTGGGACGACCGACTTGGTTGGTTCAAGATATTT.

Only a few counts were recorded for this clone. The chain's CDR3 is CATWDSLKLF. Written as DNA, the CDR3 is TGTGCCACCTGGGACTCCCTCAAACTCTTT. This chain uses TRGV2 with TRGJ1 or TRGJ2. CDR1 is EGSNGY and CDR2 is YDSYNSKV in the germline V gene. This CDR3 comprises 10 residues. V gave up 3 bases and J gave up 13 bases; unmatched junction bases: 6.

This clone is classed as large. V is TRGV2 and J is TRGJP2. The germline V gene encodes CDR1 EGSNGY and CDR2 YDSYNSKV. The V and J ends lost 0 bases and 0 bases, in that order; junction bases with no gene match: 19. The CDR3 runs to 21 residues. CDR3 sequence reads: CATWDGRSDRPVYSSDWIKTF. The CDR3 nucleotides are TGTGCCACCTGGGACGGGCGGTCGGATCGTCCAGTTTATAGTAGTGATTGGATCAAGACGTTT.

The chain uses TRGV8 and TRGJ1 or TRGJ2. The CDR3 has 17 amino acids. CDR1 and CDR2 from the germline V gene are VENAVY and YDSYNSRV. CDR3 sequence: CAPGGFGFLDDYYKKLF. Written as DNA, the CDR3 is TGTGCACCTGGGGGATTCGGGTTCCTTGACGATTATTATAAGAAACTCTTT.

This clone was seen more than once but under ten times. The CDR3 region is CATWDGLNGSSDWIKTF. The CDR3 coding sequence is TGTGCCACCTGGGACGGTTTAAACGGTAGTAGTGATTGGATCAAGACGTTT. The chain has TRGV2 and TRGJP2. This CDR3 region has 17 residues. Germline assignment: CDR1 EGSNGY and CDR2 YDSYNSKV. J was trimmed by 1 base and V by 1 base; bases with no gene match: 9.

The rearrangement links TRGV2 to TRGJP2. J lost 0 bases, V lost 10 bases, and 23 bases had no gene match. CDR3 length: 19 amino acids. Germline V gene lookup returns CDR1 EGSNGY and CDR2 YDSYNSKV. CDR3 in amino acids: CATVTLVLPDNSSDWIKTF. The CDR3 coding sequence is TGTGCCACTGTGACGCTGGTTCTGCCGGACAATAGTAGTGATTGGATCAAGACGTTT.

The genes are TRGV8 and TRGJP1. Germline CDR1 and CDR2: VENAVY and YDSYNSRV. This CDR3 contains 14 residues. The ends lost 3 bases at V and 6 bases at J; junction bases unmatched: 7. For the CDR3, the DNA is TGTGCCACCTGGGATCTTGTGGCTGGTTGGTTCAAGATATTT. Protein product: CATWDLVAGWFKIF.

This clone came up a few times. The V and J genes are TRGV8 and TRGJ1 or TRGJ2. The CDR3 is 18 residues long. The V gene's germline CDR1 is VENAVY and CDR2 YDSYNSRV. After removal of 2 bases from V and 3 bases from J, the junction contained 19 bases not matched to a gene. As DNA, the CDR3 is TGTGCCACCTGGGATATAGAGATCCTCGTGGTGGTTTATTATAAGAAACTCTTT. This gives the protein CATWDIEILVVVYYKKLF.

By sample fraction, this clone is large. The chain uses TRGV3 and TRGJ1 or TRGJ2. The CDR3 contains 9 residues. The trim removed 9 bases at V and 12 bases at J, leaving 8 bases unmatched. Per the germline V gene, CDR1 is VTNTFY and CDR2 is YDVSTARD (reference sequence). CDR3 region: CATISRKLF. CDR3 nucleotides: TGTGCCACCATAAGCAGGAAACTCTTT.

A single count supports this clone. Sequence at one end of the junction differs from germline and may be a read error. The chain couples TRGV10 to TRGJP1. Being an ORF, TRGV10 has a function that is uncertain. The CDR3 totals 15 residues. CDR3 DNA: TGTGCTACGTGGGGCGGTATCACCACTGGTTGGTTCAAGATATTT. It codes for CATWGGITTGWFKIF.

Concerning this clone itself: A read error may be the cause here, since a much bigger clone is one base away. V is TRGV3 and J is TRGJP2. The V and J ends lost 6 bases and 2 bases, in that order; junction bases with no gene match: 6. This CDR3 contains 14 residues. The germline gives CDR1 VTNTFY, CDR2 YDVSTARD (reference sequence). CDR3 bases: TGTGCCACCTGGCGTAAAAGTAGTGATTGGATCAAGACGTTT. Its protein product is CATWRKSSDWIKTF.

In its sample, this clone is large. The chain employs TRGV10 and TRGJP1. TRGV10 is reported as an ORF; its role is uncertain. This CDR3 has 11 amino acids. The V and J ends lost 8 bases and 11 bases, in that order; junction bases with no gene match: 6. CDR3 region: CAAWPRWFKIF. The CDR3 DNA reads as TGTGCTGCGTGGCCTAGGTGGTTCAAGATATTT.

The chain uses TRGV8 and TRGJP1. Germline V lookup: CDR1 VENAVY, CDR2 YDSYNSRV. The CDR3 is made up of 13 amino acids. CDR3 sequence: CAPGIDGLWFKIF. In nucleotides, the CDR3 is TGTGCACCTGGGATAGATGGACTTTGGTTCAAGATATTT.

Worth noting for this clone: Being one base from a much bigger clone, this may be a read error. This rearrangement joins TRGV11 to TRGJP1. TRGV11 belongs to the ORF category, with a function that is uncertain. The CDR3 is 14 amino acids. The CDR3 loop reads CAYWILTTGWFKIF. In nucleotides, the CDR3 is TGTGCCTACTGGATTTTAACCACTGGTTGGTTCAAGATATTT.

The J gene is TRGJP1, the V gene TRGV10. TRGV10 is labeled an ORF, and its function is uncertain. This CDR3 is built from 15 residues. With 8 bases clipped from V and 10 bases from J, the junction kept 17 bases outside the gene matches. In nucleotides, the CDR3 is TGTGCTGCGTGGGATTATAACCAACTGGTTTGGTTCAAGATATTT. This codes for CAAWDYNQLVWFKIF.

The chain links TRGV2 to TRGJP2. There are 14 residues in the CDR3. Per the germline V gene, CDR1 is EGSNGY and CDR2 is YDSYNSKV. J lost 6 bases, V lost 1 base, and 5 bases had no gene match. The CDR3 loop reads CATWDGRRDWIKTF. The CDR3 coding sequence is TGTGCCACCTGGGACGGCCGTCGTGATTGGATCAAGACGTTT.

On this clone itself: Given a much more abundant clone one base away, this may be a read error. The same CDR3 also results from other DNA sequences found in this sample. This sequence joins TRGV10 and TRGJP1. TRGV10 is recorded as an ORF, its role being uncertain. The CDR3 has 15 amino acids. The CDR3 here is CAAWEAHTTGWFKIF. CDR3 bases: TGTGCTGCGTGGGAAGCTCATACCACTGGCTGGTTCAAGATATTT.

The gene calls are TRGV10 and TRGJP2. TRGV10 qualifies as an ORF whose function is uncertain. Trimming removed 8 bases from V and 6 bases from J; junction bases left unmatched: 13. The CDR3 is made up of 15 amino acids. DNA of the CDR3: TGTGCTGCGTGGGACTTCCCCGATGGTGATTGGATCAAGACGTTT. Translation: CAAWDFPDGDWIKTF.

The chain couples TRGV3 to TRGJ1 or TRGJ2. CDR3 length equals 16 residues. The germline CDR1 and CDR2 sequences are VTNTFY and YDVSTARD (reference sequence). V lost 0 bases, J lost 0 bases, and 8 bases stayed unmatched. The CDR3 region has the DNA TGTGCCACCTGGGACAGGCTTGGATGGAATTATTATAAGAAACTCTTT. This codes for CATWDRLGWNYYKKLF.

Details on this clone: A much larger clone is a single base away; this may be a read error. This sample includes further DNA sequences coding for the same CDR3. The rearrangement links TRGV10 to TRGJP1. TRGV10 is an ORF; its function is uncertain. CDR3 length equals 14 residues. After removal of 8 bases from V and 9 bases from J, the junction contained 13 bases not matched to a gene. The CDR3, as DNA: TGTGCTGCGTGGGATATCAAGAGGCGTTGGTTCAAGATATTT. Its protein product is CAAWDIKRRWFKIF.

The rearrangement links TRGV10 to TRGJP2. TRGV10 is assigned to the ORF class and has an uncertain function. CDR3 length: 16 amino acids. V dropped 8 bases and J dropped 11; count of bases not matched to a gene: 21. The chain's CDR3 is CAAWDYPLQVHWIKTF. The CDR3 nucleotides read TGTGCTGCGTGGGATTATCCCCTTCAAGTACACTGGATCAAGACGTTT.

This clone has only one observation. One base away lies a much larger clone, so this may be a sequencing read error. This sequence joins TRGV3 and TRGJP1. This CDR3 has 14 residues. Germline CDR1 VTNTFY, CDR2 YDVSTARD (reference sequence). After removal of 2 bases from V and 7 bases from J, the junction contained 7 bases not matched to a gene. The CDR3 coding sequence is TGTGCCACCTGGGACAAGCCTAGTGGTTGGTTCAAGATATTT. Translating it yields CATWDKPSGWFKIF.

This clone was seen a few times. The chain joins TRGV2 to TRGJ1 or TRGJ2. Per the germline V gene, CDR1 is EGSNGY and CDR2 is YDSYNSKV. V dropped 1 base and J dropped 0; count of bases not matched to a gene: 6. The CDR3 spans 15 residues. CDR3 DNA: TGTGCCACCTGGGACGGTCCCCTGAATTATTATAAGAAACTCTTT. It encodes CATWDGPLNYYKKLF.

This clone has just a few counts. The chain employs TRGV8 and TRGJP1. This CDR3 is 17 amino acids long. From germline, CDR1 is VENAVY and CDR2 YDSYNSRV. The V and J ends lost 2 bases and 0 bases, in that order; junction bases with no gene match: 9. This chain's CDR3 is CATWDTYPYTTGWFKIF. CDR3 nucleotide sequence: TGTGCCACCTGGGATACCTACCCCTATACCACTGGTTGGTTCAAGATATTT.